This TCR beta chain was captured by sequencing in a study of shared clonotypes between healthy human individuals. Germline CDR1 and CDR2: SGHNT and YENEEA. This CDR3 contains 19 residues. V was cut by 2 bases and J by 1 base, with 24 bases left in between. Here immunoSEQ multiplex PCR was the method, and the copy in TCRdb shows in-frame clones only, minus some. Altogether around 1,900,000 clones are present, roughly 95% being singletons, with the ten largest covering about 1.6%. Terminally differentiated effector memory CD45RA+ cells were left out of the naive CD8 fraction, which was CD45RO-negative and positively selected for CCR7.

The sequenced sample was naive CD8+ T cells from PBMCs. This receptor was identified in a man aged 18 to 29 in good health. Some clones in this sample may be carry-over from other donors' samples. The chain is built from TRBV11-3 and TRBJ2-7; D remains ambiguous. Here the CDR3 DNA reads TGTGCCAGCAGCTTATTTGGCCCGGATTTAAGCCAACTATCCTACGAGCAGTACTTC. Its protein product is CASSLFGPDLSQLSYEQYF.